This T cell receptor beta chain was captured in a study of blood T cell repertoires in COVID-19. Across the study: The study drew acute and convalescent COVID-19 samples from the United States, Italy and Spain. PBMCs, B-cell-depleted T cells, or T cells provided the cDNA or gDNA that made up the material.

J gave up 4 bases and V 4 bases, and 4 bases lay outside the gene matches. The CDR3 loop spans 14 amino acids. Germline V gives CDR1 MNHEY, CDR2 SMNVEV (reference sequence). Original processing methods: Researchers report that nucleated cell counts were estimated from reference gene primer amplification. Only in-frame clones appear in the TCRdb table, and some are missing; sequencing was by immunoSEQ multiplex PCR. V, J and clone size are taken as reported in that table, and D and trimming were inferred from the DNA itself. The sample lists tens of thousands of clones; around 84% were seen once. The sample was peripheral blood. The rearrangement links TRBV27 to TRBJ1-1; 9 bases match TRBD1. The clonotype comes from a human donor in a cohort sampled during active COVID-19. CDR3 region: CASSYRGQGTEAFF. The DNA of the CDR3 is TGTGCCAGCAGTTACAGGGGGCAGGGCACTGAAGCTTTCTTT.